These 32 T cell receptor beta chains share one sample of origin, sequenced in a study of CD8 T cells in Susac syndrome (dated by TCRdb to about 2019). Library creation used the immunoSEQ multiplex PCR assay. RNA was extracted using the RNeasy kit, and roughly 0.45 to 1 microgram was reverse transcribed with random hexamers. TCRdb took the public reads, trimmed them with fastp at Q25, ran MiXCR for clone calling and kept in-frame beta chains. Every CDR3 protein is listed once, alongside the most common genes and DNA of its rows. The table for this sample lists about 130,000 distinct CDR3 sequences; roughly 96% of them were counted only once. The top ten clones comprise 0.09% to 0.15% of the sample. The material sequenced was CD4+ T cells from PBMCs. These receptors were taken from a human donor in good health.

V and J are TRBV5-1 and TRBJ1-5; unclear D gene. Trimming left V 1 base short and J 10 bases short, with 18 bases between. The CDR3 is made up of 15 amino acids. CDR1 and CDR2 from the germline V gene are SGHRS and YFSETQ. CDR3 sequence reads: CASSLTAGSWEPQHF. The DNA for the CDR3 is TGCGCCAGCAGCTTGACCGCAGGTTCCTGGGAACCCCAGCATTTT.

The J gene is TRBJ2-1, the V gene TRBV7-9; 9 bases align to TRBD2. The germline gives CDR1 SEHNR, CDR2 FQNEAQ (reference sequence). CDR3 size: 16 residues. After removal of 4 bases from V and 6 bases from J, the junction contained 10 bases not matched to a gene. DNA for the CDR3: TGTGCCAGCAGCTCCAAAAATCTAGCGGGGAGCAATGAGCAGTTCTTC. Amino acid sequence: CASSSKNLAGSNEQFF.

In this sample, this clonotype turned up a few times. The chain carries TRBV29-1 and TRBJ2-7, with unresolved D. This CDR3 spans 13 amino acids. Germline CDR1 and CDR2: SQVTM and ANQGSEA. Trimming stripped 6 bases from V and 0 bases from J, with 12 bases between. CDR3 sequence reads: CSVDGDTSYEQYF. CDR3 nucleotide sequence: TGCAGCGTAGACGGAGACACCTCCTACGAGCAGTACTTC.

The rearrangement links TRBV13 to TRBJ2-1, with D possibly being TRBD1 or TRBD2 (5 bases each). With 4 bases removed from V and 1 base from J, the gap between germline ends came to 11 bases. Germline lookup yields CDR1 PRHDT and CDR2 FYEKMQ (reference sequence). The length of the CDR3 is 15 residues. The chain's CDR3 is CASSWGSPSYNEQFF. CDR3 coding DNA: TGTGCCAGCAGCTGGGGGTCCCCGTCCTACAATGAGCAGTTCTTC.

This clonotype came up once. Here the CDR3 reads CSVVGLAEISTDTQYF. The CDR3 nucleotides are TGCAGCGTCGTAGGACTAGCTGAAATCTCCACAGATACGCAGTATTTT. V gene TRBV29-1 combines with J gene TRBJ2-3; TRBD2 agrees at 8 bases. The CDR3 loop spans 16 amino acids. V trimming: 6 bases; J trimming: 2 bases; junction bases outside the gene matches: 13. Germline V gene data show CDR1 as SQVTM and CDR2 as ANQGSEA.

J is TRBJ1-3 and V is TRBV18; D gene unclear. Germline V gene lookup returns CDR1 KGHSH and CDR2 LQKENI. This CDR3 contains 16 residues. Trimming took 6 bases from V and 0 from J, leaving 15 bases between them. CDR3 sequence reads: CASSPSDAYSGNTIYF. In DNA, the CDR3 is TGTGCCAGCTCTCCTAGCGACGCTTACTCTGGAAACACCATATATTTT.

The CDR3 DNA is TGCAGTGCTAACAGGGGGGCCCAAGAGACCCAGTACTTC. Translating it yields CSANRGAQETQYF. This chain connects TRBV20-1 to TRBJ2-5, with 8 bases that match TRBD1. Germline assignment: CDR1 DFQATT and CDR2 SNEGSKA (reference sequence). V was clipped by 4 bases and J by 1 base; unmatched bases: 2. The CDR3 runs to 13 residues.

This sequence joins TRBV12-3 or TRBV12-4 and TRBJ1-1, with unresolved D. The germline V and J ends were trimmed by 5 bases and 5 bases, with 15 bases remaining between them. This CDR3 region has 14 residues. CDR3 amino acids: CASSPSETRTEAFF. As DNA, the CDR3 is TGTGCCAGCAGTCCTAGTGAGACGAGGACTGAAGCTTTCTTT.

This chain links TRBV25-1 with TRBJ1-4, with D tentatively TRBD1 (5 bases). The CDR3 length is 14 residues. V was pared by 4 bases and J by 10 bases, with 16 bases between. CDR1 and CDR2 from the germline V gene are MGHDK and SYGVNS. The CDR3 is CASSATPQDAKLFF. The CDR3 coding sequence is TGTGCCAGCAGTGCGACCCCACAGGACGCAAAACTGTTTTTT.

The CDR3 DNA follows: TGTGCCAGCAGTTTGAATAACCCCAATCAGGCTTTCTTT. The encoded protein is CASSLNNPNQAFF. The chain uses TRBV28 and TRBJ1-1; D unresolved. The germline V and J ends were trimmed by 3 bases and 11 bases, with 16 bases remaining between them. CDR1 is MDHEN, CDR2 SYDVKM, per germline. CDR3 length: 13 residues.

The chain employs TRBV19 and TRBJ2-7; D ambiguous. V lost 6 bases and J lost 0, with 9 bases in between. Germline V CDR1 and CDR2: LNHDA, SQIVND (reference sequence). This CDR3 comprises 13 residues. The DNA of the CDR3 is TGTGCCAGTAGCGGGCCCCCCTCCTACGAGCAGTACTTC. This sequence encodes CASSGPPSYEQYF.

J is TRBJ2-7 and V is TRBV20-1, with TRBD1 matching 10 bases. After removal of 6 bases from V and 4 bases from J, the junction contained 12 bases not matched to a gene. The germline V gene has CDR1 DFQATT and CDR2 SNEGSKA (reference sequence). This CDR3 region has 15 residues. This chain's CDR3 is CSAEIVGTGAYEQYF. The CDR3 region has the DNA TGCAGTGCGGAGATAGTAGGGACAGGGGCTTACGAGCAGTACTTC.

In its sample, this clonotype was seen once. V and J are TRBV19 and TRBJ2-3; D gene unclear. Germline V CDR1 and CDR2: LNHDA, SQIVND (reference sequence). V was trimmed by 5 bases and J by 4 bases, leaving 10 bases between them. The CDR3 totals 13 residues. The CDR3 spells CASSWANADTQYF. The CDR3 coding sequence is TGTGCCAGTAGTTGGGCGAATGCAGATACGCAGTATTTT.

CDR3 DNA: TGTGCCATCAGTGAGGGCCAATCCACAGATACGCAGTATTTT. The encoded protein is CAISEGQSTDTQYF. The chain carries TRBV10-3 and TRBJ2-3, with D uncertain. Germline V gene lookup returns CDR1 ENHRY and CDR2 SYGVKD. The V gene lost 2 bases and the J gene lost 2 bases, with 8 bases spanning the gap. CDR3 length: 14 amino acids.

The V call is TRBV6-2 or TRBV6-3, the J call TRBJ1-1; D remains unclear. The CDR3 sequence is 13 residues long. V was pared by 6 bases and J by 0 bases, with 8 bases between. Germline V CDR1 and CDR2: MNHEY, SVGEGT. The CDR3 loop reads CASRQLMNTEAFF. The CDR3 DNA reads TGTGCCAGCAGACAGCTAATGAACACTGAAGCTTTCTTT.

The CDR3 reads CASSSSLIQGKYEQYF. The CDR3 nucleotides are TGTGCCAGCAGCTCTTCACTAATTCAGGGGAAGTACGAGCAGTACTTC. The rearrangement links TRBV7-2 to TRBJ2-7; D possibly corresponds to TRBD1 (6 bases). Trimming cost V 4 bases and J 4 bases, with 20 bases left between them. Germline values: CDR1 SGHTA, CDR2 FQGNSA. The CDR3 loop spans 16 amino acids. Filled out from reference TRBV7-2 and TRBJ2-7, the complete variable domain reads GAGVSQSPSNKVTEKGKDVELRCDPISGHTALYWYRQSLGQGLEFLIYFQGNSAPDKSGLPSDRFSAERTGGSVSTLTIQRTQQEDSAVYLCASSSSLIQGKYEQYFGPGTRLTVT.

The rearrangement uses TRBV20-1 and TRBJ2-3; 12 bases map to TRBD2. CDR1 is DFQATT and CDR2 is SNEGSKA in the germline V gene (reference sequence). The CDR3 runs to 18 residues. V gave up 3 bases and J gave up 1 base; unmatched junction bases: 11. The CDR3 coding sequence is TGCAGTGCTAGCCCGACTAGCGGGAGAGGAGCGCGCACAGATACGCAGTATTTT. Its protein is CSASPTSGRGARTDTQYF.

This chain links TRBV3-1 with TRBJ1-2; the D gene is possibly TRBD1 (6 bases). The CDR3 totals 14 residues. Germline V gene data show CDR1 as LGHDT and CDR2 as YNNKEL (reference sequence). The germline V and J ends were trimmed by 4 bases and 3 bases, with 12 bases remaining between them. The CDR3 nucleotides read TGTGCCAGCAGCCCCTACAGGGATCACTATGGCTACACCTTC. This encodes CASSPYRDHYGYTF.

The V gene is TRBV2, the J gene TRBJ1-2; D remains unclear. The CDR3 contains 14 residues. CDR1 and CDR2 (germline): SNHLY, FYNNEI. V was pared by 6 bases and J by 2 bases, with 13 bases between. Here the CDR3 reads CASSLKRENYGYTF. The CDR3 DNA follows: TGTGCCAGCAGCCTAAAAAGGGAGAACTATGGCTACACCTTC.

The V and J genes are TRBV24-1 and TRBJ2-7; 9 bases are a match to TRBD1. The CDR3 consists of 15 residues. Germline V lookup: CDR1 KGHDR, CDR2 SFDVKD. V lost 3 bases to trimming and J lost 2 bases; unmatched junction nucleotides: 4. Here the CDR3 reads CATSDAGQGPYEQYF. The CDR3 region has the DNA TGTGCCACCAGTGATGCGGGACAGGGCCCCTACGAGCAGTACTTC.

As DNA, the CDR3 is TGTGCCAGCAGCCCCCTTCTAGCGGGAGGGGGGGAGCAGTACTTC. This gives the protein CASSPLLAGGGEQYF. This chain uses TRBV27 with TRBJ2-7, with TRBD2 matching over 12 bases. Germline trimming cut 6 bases from V and 7 bases from J; bases unmatched to any gene: 10. The germline V gene has CDR1 MNHEY and CDR2 SMNVEV (reference sequence). The CDR3 has 15 residues.

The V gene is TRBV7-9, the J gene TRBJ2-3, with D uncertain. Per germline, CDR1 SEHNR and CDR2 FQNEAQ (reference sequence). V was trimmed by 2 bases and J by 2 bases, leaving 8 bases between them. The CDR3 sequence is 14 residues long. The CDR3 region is CASSLSQPTDTQYF. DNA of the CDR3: TGTGCCAGCAGCTTATCCCAGCCCACAGATACGCAGTATTTT.

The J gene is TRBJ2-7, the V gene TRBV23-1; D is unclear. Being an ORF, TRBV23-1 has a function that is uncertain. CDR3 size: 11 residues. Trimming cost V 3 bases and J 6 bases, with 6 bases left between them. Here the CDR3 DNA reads TGCGCCAGCAGTCACAGAAGCGAGCAGTACTTC. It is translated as CASSHRSEQYF.

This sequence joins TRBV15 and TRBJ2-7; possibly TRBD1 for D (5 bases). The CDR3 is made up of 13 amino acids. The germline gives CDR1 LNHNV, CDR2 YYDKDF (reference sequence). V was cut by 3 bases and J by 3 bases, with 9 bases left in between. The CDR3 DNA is TGTGCCACCAGCAGGAGACAGTACTACGAGCAGTACTTC. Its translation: CATSRRQYYEQYF.

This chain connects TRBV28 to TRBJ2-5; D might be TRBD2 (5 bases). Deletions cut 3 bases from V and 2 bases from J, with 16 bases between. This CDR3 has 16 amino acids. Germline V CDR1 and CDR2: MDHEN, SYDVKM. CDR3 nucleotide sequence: TGTGCCAGCAGTTTGGGGATCGGAGCGGCACAAGAGACCCAGTACTTC. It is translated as CASSLGIGAAQETQYF.

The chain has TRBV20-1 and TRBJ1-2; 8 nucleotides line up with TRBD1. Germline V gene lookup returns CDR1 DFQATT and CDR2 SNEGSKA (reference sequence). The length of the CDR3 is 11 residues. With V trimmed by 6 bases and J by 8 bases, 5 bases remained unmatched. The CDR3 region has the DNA TGCAGTGCCCTGACAGGGGCCGGCTACACCTTC. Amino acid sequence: CSALTGAGYTF.

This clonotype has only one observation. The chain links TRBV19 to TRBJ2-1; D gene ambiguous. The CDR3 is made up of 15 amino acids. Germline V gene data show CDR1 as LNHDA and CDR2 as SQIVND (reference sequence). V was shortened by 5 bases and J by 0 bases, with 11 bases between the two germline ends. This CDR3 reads CASSRSLSSYNEQFF. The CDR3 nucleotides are TGTGCCAGTAGTCGTAGCCTGAGCTCCTACAATGAGCAGTTCTTC.

The CDR3 sequence: CATATGGGSNQPQHF. DNA of the CDR3: TGTGCCACCGCGACAGGAGGCGGAAGCAATCAGCCCCAGCATTTT. The genes are TRBV6-1 and TRBJ1-5; TRBD1 might be the D (6 bases). Trimming shortened V by 10 bases and J by 1 base, and 17 bases separated the two germline ends. Germline values: CDR1 MNHNS, CDR2 SASEGT. The CDR3 runs 15 residues.

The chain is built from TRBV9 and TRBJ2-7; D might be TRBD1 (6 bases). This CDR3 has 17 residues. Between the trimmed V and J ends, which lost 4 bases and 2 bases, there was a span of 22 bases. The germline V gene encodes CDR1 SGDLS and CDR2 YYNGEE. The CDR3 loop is CASSPIPTGKRTYEQYF. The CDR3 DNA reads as TGTGCCAGCAGCCCAATCCCCACAGGGAAAAGGACCTACGAGCAGTACTTC. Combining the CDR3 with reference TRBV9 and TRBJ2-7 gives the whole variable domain DSGVTQTPKHLITATGQRVTLRCSPRSGDLSVYWYQQSLDQGLQFLIQYYNGEERAKGNILERFSAQQFPDLHSELNLSSLELGDSALYFCASSPIPTGKRTYEQYFGPGTRLTVT.

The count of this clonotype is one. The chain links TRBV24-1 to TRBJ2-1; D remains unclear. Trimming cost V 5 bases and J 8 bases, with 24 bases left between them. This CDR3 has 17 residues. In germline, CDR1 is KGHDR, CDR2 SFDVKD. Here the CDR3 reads CATSGPGNVRDPHEQFF. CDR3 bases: TGTGCCACCAGTGGGCCTGGGAATGTCAGAGACCCGCATGAGCAGTTCTTC.

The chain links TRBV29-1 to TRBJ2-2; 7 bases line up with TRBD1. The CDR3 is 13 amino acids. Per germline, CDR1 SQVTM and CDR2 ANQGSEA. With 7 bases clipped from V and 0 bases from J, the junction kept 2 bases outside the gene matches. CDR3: CSAGTANTGELFF. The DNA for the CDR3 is TGCAGCGCGGGGACAGCGAACACCGGGGAGCTGTTTTTT.

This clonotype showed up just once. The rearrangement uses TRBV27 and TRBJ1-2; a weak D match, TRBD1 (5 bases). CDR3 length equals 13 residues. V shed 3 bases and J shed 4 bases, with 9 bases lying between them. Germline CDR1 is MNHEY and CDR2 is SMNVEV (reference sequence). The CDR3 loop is CASSFDSGYGYTF. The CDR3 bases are TGTGCCAGCAGTTTTGACAGTGGCTATGGCTACACCTTC.